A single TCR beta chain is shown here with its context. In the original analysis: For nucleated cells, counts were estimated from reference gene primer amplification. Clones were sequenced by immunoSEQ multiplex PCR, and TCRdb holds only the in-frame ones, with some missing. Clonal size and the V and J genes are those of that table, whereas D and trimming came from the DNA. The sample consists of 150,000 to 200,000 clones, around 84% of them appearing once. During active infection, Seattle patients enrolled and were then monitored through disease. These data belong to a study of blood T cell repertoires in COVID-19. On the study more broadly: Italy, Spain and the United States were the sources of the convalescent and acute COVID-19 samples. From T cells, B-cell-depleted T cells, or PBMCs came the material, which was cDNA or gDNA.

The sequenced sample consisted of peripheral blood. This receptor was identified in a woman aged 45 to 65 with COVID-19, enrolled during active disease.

CDR3 amino acids: CASSQGLAGSLGDTQYF. Written as DNA, the CDR3 is TGCGCCAGCAGCCAAGGACTAGCGGGTTCCTTAGGGGATACGCAGTATTTT. J is TRBJ2-3 and V is TRBV4-1; the match to TRBD2 covers 10 bases. V lost 1 base and J lost 6; bases outside the gene matches: 10. Germline V lookup: CDR1 MGHRA, CDR2 YSYEKL. The CDR3 covers 17 residues.